These T cell receptor beta chains were read from a single sample in a study of blood T cell repertoires in COVID-19. This table comes from immunoSEQ multiplex PCR, and its TCRdb copy is limited to in-frame clones, with some not included. The sample comprises under 200,000 clones, more than 85% of which are singletons, and over 7% rests with the top ten. Sample: peripheral blood. Receptors originate from a woman of 80 years or more in a cohort sampled during active or convalescent COVID-19. The conserved cysteine and the conserved F or W are not part of the CDR3 here. D genes are given only for firm matches.

j_call | v_call | d_call | cdr3_aa
TRBJ1-4 | TRBV6-6 | . | ASRPTGNTNEKLF
TRBJ1-5 | TRBV4-1 | . | ASSEAGQPQH
TRBJ1-3 | TRBV25-1 | . | ASSTTREGILAGNTIY
TRBJ1-6 | TRBV7-9 | . | ASSLGAGEQGSPLH
TRBJ1-1 | TRBV2 | . | ASKQTVNTEAF
TRBJ1-1 | TRBV2 | TRBD1 | ASSDDRDRGNTEAF
TRBJ1-1 | TRBV5-4 | . | ASSSDPGWRTEAF
TRBJ2-2 | TRBV6-1 | . | ASSVVRQGWTGELF
TRBJ1-6 | TRBV6-5 | TRBD1 | EVWGQALH
TRBJ1-1 | TRBV30 | . | AWSAHAGYTEAF
TRBJ2-5 | TRBV5-6 | . | ASSLGGGWETQY
TRBJ1-1 | TRBV14 | . | ASSKAGRGLEVF
TRBJ1-2 | TRBV3-1/TRBV3-2 | . | ASSQEEGYT
TRBJ1-4 | TRBV5-1 | TRBD1 | ASSPPQGANEKLF
TRBJ2-4 | TRBV5-1 | . | ASSLPMTGKNIQY
TRBJ2-5 | TRBV5-6 | . | ASSLGGLQETQY
TRBJ2-1 | TRBV4-1 | TRBD1 | ASSQDYRGPYNEQF
TRBJ2-5 | TRBV11-3 | TRBD1 | ASSGTGGSETQY
TRBJ2-3 | TRBV9 | . | ASSPTSTDTQY
TRBJ2-5 | TRBV18 | TRBD1 | ASSRGPETQY
TRBJ1-1 | TRBV27 | TRBD1 | ASSLDRQGNTEAF
TRBJ2-1 | TRBV3-1/TRBV3-2 | TRBD2 | ASSQGYAGGREQF
TRBJ2-5 | TRBV9 | . | ASSPNPGETQY
TRBJ1-2 | TRBV29-1 | TRBD1 | SAGPQGSYGYT
TRBJ2-4 | TRBV5-4 | TRBD2 | ASSSGLAGGQENIQY
TRBJ2-7 | TRBV5-5 | . | ASSRFYEQY
TRBJ1-2 | TRBV6-4 | . | ASSDSNLGSSGYT
TRBJ2-1 | TRBV27 | . | ASSLRSPLASPERYSNEQF
TRBJ1-1 | TRBV5-5 | . | ASSLTAMNTEAF
TRBJ1-1 | TRBV11-2 | . | ASSLVLWGPNTEAF
TRBJ2-3 | TRBV29-1 | TRBD2 | SVRLKRGGVDTQY
TRBJ1-5 | TRBV2 | . | ASSEMERGNQPQH
TRBJ2-7 | TRBV9 | TRBD2 | ASSVGLAGGYEQY
TRBJ1-5 | TRBV6-5 | . | ASSYQGWNQPQH
TRBJ2-7 | TRBV25-1 | . | ASSESGGHQGYEQY
TRBJ2-4 | TRBV6-2/TRBV6-3 | . | ASSSREPQY
TRBJ2-1 | TRBV30 | . | AWGGSGRNNEQF
TRBJ2-7 | TRBV5-5 | . | ASSLQGGSYEQY
TRBJ1-1 | TRBV7-9 | TRBD1 | ASSNPDRERAF
TRBJ1-2 | TRBV15 | . | ATSRDLLNYGYT
TRBJ2-5 | TRBV7-8 | TRBD1 | ASSRGETGGWETQY
TRBJ2-7 | TRBV4-1 | . | ASSQQGNDEQY
TRBJ1-1 | TRBV7-6 | . | ASSSRRTAAEAF
TRBJ2-3 | TRBV29-1 | . | SAKTDSLRTDTQY
TRBJ1-6 | TRBV15 | TRBD1 | ATQQDRDNSPLH
TRBJ2-5 | TRBV18 | TRBD1 | ASSPKSGTGKPWETQY
TRBJ2-3 | TRBV6-6 | TRBD2 | ASSPTSGGGGDTQY
TRBJ1-1 | TRBV11-3 | . | ASSSHLIQGKNMNTEAF
TRBJ1-5 | TRBV7-2 | TRBD1 | ASSLGQGDRQPQH
TRBJ2-1 | TRBV19 | TRBD2 | ASTAWTSGSNEQF
TRBJ1-1 | TRBV4-1 | . | ASSQGEYIEAF
TRBJ2-2 | TRBV11-2 | TRBD2 | ASSLLRGVYNTGELF
TRBJ1-2 | TRBV3-1/TRBV3-2 | . | ASSQQGPYGYT
TRBJ2-1 | TRBV30 | TRBD2 | ALGTSAQF
TRBJ2-7 | TRBV29-1 | . | SVGGRWEQY
TRBJ2-2 | TRBV7-7 | TRBD2 | ASSFSGGATGELF
TRBJ1-2 | TRBV7-9 | . | ASSLGAKGAGYT
TRBJ1-2 | TRBV27 | TRBD1 | ASSPWDRGGYT
TRBJ1-1 | TRBV28 | . | ASKETNTEAF
TRBJ1-6 | TRBV6-2/TRBV6-3 | . | ASSYGEGWYNSPLH